This entry features one T cell receptor (beta chain) sequence. What it recognizes is unknown. This CDR3 comprises 13 residues. Germline V gene sequence: CDR1 MNHEY, CDR2 SMNVEV (reference sequence). Trimming cost V 3 bases and J 7 bases, with 13 bases left between them. PCR amplification relied on 60 Vbeta primers (plus 13 Jbeta primers). Assay used: immunoSEQ multiplex PCR; TCRdb lists only in-frame clones, some missing. The sample holds 150,000 to 200,000 clones, around 76% seen once. The data were taken from a study of cytomegalovirus exposure and HLA in healthy donors. Overall study results and limits: Certain indistinguishable V segments, among them TRBV6-2 and TRBV6-3, were excluded.

This TCR came from a man aged 35 to 55 in good health and CMV-seronegative. This chain connects TRBV27 to TRBJ2-7, with D possibly matching TRBD2 (6 bases). The sample was PBMCs. The CDR3 is CASSFVGGKEQYF. DNA for the CDR3: TGTGCCAGCAGTTTCGTTGGCGGGAAGGAGCAGTACTTC.